There are a few counts of the clone carrying this TCR beta chain. The sample is drawn from a study of CD8 T cells in ankylosing spondylitis. CDR1 MNHNS and CDR2 SASEGT come from the germline V gene. This CDR3 contains 15 residues. With 4 bases removed from V and 6 bases from J, the gap between germline ends came to 19 bases. TCRdb re-called the 5' RACE reads with MiXCR, one entry per CDR3 protein. The sample holds about 69,000 distinct CDR3 sequences; 5.3% are singletons and the top ten take 2.2%. The V call is TRBV6-1, the J call TRBJ2-7; D not resolved. The receptor's source is a male donor with ankylosing spondylitis or in good health (not recorded which). The sample taken for sequencing was blood, either unsorted or a sorted T cell fraction (not recorded which). CDR3 sequence (DNA): TGTGCCAGCAGTGGTCTCCGGGTGGGTGAGCCCGAGCAGTACTTC. Translation gives CASSGLRVGEPEQYF.